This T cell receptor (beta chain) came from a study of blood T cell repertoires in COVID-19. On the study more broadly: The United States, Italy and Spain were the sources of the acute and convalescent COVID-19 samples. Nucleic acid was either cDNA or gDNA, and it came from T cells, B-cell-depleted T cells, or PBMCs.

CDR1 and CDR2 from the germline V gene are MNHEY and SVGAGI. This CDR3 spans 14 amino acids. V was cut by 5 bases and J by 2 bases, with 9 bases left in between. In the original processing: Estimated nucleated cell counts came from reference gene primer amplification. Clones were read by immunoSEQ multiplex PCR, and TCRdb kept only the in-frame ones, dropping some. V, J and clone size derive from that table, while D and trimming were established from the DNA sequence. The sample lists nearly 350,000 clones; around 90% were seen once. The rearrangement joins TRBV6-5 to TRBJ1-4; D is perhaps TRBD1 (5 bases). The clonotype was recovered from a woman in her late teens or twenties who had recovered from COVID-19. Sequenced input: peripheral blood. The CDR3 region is CASSRQSTNEKLFF. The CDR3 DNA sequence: TGTGCCAGCAGTCGACAGTCGACTAATGAAAAACTGTTTTTT.